This TCR beta chain originates from a study of T cell responses to AZD1222 COVID-19 vaccine. Overall study findings and caveats: The reported proportion of spike-specific TCRs targeting unmutated variant regions was nearly half.

Of note for this clone: The target antigen is unknown.

From germline, CDR1 is SQVTM and CDR2 ANQGSEA. CDR3 length equals 13 residues. Trimming took off 5 bases at V and 0 bases at J, with 9 bases between the two ends. This table comes from immunoSEQ multiplex PCR, and its TCRdb copy is limited to in-frame clones, with some not included. Here the sample spans approximately 120,000 clones, roughly nine tenths being singletons. The source is an adult in good health. The source was peripheral blood, collected on day 0 of AZD1222 vaccination. This chain uses TRBV29-1 with TRBJ2-3, with a weak D call TRBD2 (5 bases). The CDR3 DNA sequence: TGCAGCGTTACCACTAGTAGCACAGATACGCAGTATTTT. It encodes CSVTTSSTDTQYF.